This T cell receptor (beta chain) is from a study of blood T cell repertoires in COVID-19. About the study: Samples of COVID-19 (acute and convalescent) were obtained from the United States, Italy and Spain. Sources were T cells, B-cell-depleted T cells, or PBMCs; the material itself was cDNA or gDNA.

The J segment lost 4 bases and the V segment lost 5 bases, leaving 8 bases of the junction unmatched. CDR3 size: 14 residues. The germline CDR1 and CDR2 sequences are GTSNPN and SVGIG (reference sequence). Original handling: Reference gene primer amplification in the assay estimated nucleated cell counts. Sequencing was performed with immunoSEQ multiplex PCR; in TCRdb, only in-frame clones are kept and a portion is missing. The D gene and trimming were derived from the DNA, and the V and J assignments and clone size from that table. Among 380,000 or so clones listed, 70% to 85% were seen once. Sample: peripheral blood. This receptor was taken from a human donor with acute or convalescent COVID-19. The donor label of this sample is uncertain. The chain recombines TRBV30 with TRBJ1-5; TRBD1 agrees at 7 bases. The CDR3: CAWGEGQVNQPQHF. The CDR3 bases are TGTGCCTGGGGGGAAGGACAGGTGAATCAGCCCCAGCATTTT.